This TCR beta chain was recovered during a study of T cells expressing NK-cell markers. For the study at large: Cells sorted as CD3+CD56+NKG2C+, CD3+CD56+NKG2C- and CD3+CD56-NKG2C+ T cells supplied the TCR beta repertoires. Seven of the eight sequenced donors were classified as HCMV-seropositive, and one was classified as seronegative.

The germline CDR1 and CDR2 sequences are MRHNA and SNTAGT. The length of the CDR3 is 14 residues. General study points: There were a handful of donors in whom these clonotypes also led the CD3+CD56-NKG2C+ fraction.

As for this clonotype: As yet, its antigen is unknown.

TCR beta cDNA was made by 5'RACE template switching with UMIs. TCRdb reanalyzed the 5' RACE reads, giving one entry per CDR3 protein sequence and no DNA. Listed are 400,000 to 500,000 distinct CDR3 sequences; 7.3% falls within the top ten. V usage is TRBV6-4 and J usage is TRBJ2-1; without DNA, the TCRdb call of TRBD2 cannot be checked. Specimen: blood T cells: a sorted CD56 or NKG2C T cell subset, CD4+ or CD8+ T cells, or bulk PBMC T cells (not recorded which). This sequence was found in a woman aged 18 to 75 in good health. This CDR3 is CASSDKAGHNEQFF.